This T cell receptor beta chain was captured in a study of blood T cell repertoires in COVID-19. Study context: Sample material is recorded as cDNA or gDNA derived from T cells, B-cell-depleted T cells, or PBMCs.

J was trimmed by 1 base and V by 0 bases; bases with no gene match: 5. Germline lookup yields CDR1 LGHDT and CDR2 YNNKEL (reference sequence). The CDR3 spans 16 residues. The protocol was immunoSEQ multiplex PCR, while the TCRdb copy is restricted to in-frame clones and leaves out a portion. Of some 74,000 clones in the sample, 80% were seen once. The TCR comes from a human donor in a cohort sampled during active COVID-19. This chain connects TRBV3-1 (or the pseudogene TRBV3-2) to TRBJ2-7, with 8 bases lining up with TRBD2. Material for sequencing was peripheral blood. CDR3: CASSQDIAGCSYEQYV. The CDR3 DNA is TGTGCCAGCAGCCAAGATATAGCGGGATGTTCCTACGAGCAGTACGTC.